The 7 T cell receptor beta chains given below trace back to one sample, sequenced in a study of cytomegalovirus exposure and HLA in healthy donors. Repertoires were generated with immunoSEQ multiplex PCR, while TCRdb's copy carries only in-frame clones and drops some. The sample carries 180,000 or so clones, around nine tenths recorded once. Input material: PBMCs. These receptors were obtained from a man in his thirties or forties in good health and CMV-seropositive.

The chain employs TRBV15 and TRBJ1-5, with D possibly matching TRBD1 (5 bases). The CDR3 covers 15 residues. Germline V gene data show CDR1 as LNHNV and CDR2 as YYDKDF (reference sequence). V dropped 5 bases and J dropped 4 bases, with 15 bases sitting between them. The CDR3 coding sequence is TGTGCCACCAGCGGCGGGGCAGCGGTAAATCAGCCCCAGCATTTT. It encodes CATSGGAAVNQPQHF.

The CDR3 loop is CAYGESGNTIYF. The CDR3 coding sequence is TGTGCCTATGGGGAGTCTGGAAACACCATATATTTT. The chain uses TRBV14 and TRBJ1-3; D unclear. Germline V gene sequence: CDR1 SGHDN, CDR2 FVKESK. This CDR3 spans 12 amino acids. Trimming removed 11 bases from V and 1 base from J, with 9 bases in between.

This sequence joins TRBV11-3 and TRBJ2-2; weak D call: TRBD2 (6 bases). The CDR3 covers 17 residues. CDR1 is SGHNT, CDR2 YENEEA, per germline. Trimming removed 1 base at V and 5 bases at J, with 17 bases between. CDR3 nucleotide sequence: TGTGCCAGCAGCTTAGTCGGGGGTTCCATTCTAACCGGGGAGCTGTTTTTT. The encoded protein is CASSLVGGSILTGELFF.

The V gene is TRBV25-1, the J gene TRBJ1-5, with D unresolved. This CDR3 spans 13 amino acids. Trimming cost V 10 bases and J 3 bases, with 13 bases left between them. Germline values: CDR1 MGHDK, CDR2 SYGVNS. CDR3 in DNA: TGTGCCACCCAAGGACGGTTCAATCAGCCCCAGCATTTT. This translates into CATQGRFNQPQHF.

V gene TRBV29-1 combines with J gene TRBJ1-2; weak D call: TRBD1 (5 bases). The V end was cut by 2 bases, the J end by 2 bases, with 12 bases between. Per germline, CDR1 SQVTM and CDR2 ANQGSEA. The CDR3 is 14 amino acids. The CDR3 bases are TGCAGCGTTGAATGGTGGGGGGAGAACTATGGCTACACCTTC. It translates to CSVEWWGENYGYTF.

V is TRBV2 and J is TRBJ2-3; maybe TRBD1 (6 bases). Per the germline V gene, CDR1 is SNHLY and CDR2 is FYNNEI. V lost 6 bases and J lost 4, with 20 bases in between. The CDR3 runs to 16 residues. CDR3 in amino acids: CASSPTRGKDPDTQYF. The DNA of the CDR3 is TGTGCCAGCAGCCCAACAAGGGGGAAGGACCCAGATACGCAGTATTTT.

This chain uses TRBV27 with TRBJ2-7; the match to TRBD1 covers 7 bases. Germline assignment: CDR1 MNHEY and CDR2 SMNVEV (reference sequence). After removal of 6 bases from V and 0 bases from J, the junction contained 8 bases not matched to a gene. The CDR3 runs to 15 residues. DNA for the CDR3: TGTGCCAGCAGGGGACGGGACAGCTTCTCCTACGAGCAGTACTTC. It specifies CASRGRDSFSYEQYF.